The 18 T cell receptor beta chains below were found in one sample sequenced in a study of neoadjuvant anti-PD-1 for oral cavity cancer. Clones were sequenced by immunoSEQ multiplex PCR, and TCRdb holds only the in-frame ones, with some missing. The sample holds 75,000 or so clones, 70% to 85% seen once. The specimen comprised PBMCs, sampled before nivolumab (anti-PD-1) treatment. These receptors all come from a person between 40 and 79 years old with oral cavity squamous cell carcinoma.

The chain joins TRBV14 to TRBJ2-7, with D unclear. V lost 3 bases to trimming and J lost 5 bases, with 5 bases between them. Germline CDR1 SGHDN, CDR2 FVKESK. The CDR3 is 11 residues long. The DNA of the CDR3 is TGTGCCAGCAGCCATCGGGACGAGCAGTACTTC. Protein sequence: CASSHRDEQYF.

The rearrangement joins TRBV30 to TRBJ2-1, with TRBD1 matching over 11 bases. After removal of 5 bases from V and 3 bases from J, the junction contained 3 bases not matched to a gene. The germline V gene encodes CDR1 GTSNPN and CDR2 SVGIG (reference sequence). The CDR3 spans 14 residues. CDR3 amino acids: CAWEGTGGYNEQFF. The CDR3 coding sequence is TGTGCCTGGGAGGGGACAGGGGGCTACAATGAGCAGTTCTTC. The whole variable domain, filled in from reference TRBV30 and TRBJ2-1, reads SQTIHQWPATLVQPVGSPLSLECTVEGTSNPNLYWYRQAAGRGLQLLFYSVGIGQISSEVPQNLSASRPQDRQFILSSKKLLLSDSGFYLCAWEGTGGYNEQFFGPGTRLTVL.

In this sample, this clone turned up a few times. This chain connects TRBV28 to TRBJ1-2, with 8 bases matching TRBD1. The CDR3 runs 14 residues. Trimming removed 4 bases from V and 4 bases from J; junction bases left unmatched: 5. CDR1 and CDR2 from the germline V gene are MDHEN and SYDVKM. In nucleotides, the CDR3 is TGTGCCAGCAGTTCCGGACAGGGCCCCTATGGCTACACCTTC. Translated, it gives CASSSGQGPYGYTF.

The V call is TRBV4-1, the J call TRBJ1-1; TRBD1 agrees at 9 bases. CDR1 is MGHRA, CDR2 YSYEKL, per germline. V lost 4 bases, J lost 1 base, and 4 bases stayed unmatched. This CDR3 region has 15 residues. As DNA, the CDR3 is TGCGCCAGCAGCCTTTTGGACAGGGGGAACACTGAAGCTTTCTTT. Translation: CASSLLDRGNTEAFF.

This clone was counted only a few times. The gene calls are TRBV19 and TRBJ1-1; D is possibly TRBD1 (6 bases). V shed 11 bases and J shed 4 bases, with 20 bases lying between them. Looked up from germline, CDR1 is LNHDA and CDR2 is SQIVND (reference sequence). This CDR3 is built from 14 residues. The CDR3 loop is CAGRGGAGGTEAFF. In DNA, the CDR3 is TGTGCCGGCCGGGGGGGGGCCGGCGGCACTGAAGCTTTCTTT.

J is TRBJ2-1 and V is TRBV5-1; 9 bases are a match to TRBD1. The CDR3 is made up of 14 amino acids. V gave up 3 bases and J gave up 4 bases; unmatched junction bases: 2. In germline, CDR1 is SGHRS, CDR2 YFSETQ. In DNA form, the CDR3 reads TGCGCCAGCAGCTCAGGACAGGGGTACAATGAGCAGTTCTTC. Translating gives CASSSGQGYNEQFF.

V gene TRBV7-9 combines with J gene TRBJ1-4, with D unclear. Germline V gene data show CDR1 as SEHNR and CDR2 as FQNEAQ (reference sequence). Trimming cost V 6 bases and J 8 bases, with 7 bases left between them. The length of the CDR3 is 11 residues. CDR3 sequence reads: CASRSAEKLFF. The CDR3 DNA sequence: TGTGCCAGCAGATCCGCAGAAAAACTGTTTTTT.

The CDR3 reads CASRQESYEQYF. CDR3 DNA: TGTGCCAGCAGGCAGGAGTCCTACGAGCAGTACTTC. The J gene is TRBJ2-7, the V gene TRBV2; no firm D call. This CDR3 is 12 amino acids long. CDR1 and CDR2 from the germline V gene are SNHLY and FYNNEI. The V and J ends lost 6 bases and 1 base respectively, with 7 bases between them.

CDR3 DNA sequence: TGTGCCAGCCGGTCAGGGGAATATGAAAAACTGTTTTTT. Translating gives CASRSGEYEKLFF. V usage is TRBV25-1 and J usage is TRBJ1-4, with D tentatively TRBD1 (6 bases). Germline-derived CDR1 and CDR2 are MGHDK and SYGVNS. Trimming left V 8 bases short and J 6 bases short, with 13 bases between. The length of the CDR3 is 13 residues.

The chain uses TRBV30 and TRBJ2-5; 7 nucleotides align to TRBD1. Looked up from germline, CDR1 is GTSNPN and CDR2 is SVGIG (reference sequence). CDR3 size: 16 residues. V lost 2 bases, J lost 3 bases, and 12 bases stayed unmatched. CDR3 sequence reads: CAWSQGQLGEKETQYF. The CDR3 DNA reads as TGTGCCTGGAGTCAGGGACAGCTTGGGGAAAAAGAGACCCAGTACTTC.

CDR3 nucleotides: TGTGCCAGCAGTAGACTAGCGGGAAATAGGAACACCGGGGAGCTGTTTTTT. Protein product: CASSRLAGNRNTGELFF. The chain combines TRBV2 with TRBJ2-2; 11 bases are a match to TRBD2. Looked up from germline, CDR1 is SNHLY and CDR2 is FYNNEI. The CDR3 extends over 17 amino acids. Trimming cost V 5 bases and J 1 base; bases outside gene matches: 6. The variable domain in full, with the rest retrieved from reference TRBV2 and TRBJ2-2, is EPEVTQTPSHQVTQMGQEVILRCVPISNHLYFYWYRQILGQKVEFLVSFYNNEISEKSEIFDDQFSVERPDGSNFTLKIRSTKLEDSAMYFCASSRLAGNRNTGELFFGEGSRLTVL.

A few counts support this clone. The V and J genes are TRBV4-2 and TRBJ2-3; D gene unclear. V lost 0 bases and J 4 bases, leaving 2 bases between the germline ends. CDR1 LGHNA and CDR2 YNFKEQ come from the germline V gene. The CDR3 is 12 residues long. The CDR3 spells CASSQDSDTQYF. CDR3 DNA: TGTGCCAGCAGCCAAGACTCAGATACGCAGTATTTT.

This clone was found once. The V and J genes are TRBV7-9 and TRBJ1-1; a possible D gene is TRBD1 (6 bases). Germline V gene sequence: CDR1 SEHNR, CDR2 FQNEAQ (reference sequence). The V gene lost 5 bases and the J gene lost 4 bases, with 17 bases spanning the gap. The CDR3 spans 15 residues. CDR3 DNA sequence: TGTGCCAGCAGCCTGTTGGGGGGCCTGGGCACTGAAGCTTTCTTT. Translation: CASSLLGGLGTEAFF.

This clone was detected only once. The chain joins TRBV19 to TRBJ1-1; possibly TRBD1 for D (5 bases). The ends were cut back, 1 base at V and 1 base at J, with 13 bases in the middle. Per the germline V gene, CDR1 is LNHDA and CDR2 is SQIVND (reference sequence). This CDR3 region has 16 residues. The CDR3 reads CASSIAGRVWNTEAFF. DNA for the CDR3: TGTGCCAGTAGTATAGCGGGCAGGGTGTGGAACACTGAAGCTTTCTTT.

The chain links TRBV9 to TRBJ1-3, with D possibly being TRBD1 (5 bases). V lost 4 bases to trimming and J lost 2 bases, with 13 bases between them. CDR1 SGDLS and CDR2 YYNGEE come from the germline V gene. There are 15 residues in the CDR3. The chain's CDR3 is CASSTSGLAGNTIYF. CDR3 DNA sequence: TGTGCCAGCAGCACTTCGGGACTGGCTGGAAACACCATATATTTT.

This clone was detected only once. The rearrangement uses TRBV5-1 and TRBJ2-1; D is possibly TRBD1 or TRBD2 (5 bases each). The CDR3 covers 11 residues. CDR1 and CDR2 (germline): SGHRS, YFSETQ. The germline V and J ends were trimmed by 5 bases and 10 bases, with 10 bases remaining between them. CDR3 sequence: CASSRQREQFF. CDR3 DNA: TGCGCCAGCAGTCGACAGCGGGAGCAGTTCTTC.

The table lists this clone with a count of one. The CDR3 region is CAISQPGQTGELFF. The DNA of the CDR3 is TGTGCCATCAGTCAACCGGGACAGACCGGGGAGCTGTTTTTT. The chain links TRBV10-3 to TRBJ2-2, with 7 bases identical to TRBD1. CDR1 and CDR2 from the germline V gene are ENHRY and SYGVKD. The CDR3 consists of 14 residues. Germline trimming cut 5 bases from V and 5 bases from J; bases unmatched to any gene: 5.

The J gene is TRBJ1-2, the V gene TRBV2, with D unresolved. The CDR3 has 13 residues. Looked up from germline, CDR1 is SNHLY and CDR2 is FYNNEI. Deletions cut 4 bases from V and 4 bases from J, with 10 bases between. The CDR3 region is CASSVRESYGYTF. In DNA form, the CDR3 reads TGTGCCAGCAGTGTTCGGGAGAGCTATGGCTACACCTTC.